Following are 22 T cell receptor beta chains from one sample sequenced in a study of blood T cells in healthy people across ages. A second PCR of 7 to 11 cycles used a sample-barcoded 5' primer and a J-beta primer mix. TCRdb reprocessed the 5' RACE reads via MiXCR and lists one record per CDR3 protein. The sample yields about 1.4 million distinct CDR3 sequences, almost 60% seen once. Material: blood. The receptors here all came from a man younger than 35 in good health.

The chain recombines TRBV6-5 with TRBJ2-4; 7 bases are a match to TRBD2. Germline CDR1 MNHEY, CDR2 SVGAGI. The CDR3 covers 15 residues. V trimming: 2 bases; J trimming: 6 bases; junction bases outside the gene matches: 7. The CDR3, as DNA: TGTGCCAGCAGTTACGATGGGGGGGACCTAAACATTCAGTACTTC. Protein product: CASSYDGGDLNIQYF.

Many counts were recorded for this clonotype. V is TRBV4-1 and J is TRBJ2-7, with 7 bases fitting TRBD2. The CDR3 contains 16 residues. CDR1 and CDR2 from the germline V gene are MGHRA and YSYEKL. Trimming removed 1 base from V and 0 bases from J; junction bases left unmatched: 6. CDR3 sequence (DNA): TGCGCCAGCAGCCAAGGCGCGGGAGAGCCCTCCTACGAGCAGTACTTC. This translates into CASSQGAGEPSYEQYF.

V usage is TRBV4-1 and J usage is TRBJ1-2; 9 bases fit TRBD1. This CDR3 is built from 14 residues. With 1 base clipped from V and 8 bases from J, the junction kept 5 bases outside the gene matches. CDR1 MGHRA and CDR2 YSYEKL come from the germline V gene. CDR3 nucleotide sequence: TGCGCCAGCAGCCAAGGAGGGACAGGGTTGGGCTACACCTTC. This sequence encodes CASSQGGTGLGYTF.

This chain joins TRBV10-3 and TRBJ2-7; unclear D gene. CDR1 ENHRY and CDR2 SYGVKD come from the germline V gene. The V gene lost 2 bases and the J gene lost 3 bases, with 8 bases spanning the gap. The CDR3 consists of 13 residues. In DNA, the CDR3 is TGTGCCATCAGTGAGGGCTGGCACTACGAGCAGTACTTC. Its translation: CAISEGWHYEQYF.

This clonotype was counted between two and nine times. This rearrangement joins TRBV12-3 or TRBV12-4 to TRBJ2-3; 8 bases align to TRBD1. The V and J ends lost 4 bases and 7 bases, in that order; junction bases with no gene match: 1. The CDR3 runs to 12 residues. In DNA, the CDR3 is TGTGCCAGCAGTTGGGACAGGCATACGCAGTATTTT. This sequence encodes CASSWDRHTQYF.

This chain joins TRBV11-2 and TRBJ1-4, with 8 bases lining up with TRBD1. In germline, CDR1 is SGHAT, CDR2 FQNNGV. This CDR3 comprises 17 residues. After removal of 4 bases from V and 4 bases from J, the junction contained 11 bases not matched to a gene. This chain's CDR3 is CASSWNRGGRGNEKLFF. The CDR3 nucleotides are TGTGCCAGCAGCTGGAACAGGGGGGGGCGTGGTAATGAAAAACTGTTTTTT.

The genes are TRBV20-1 and TRBJ2-5; D not certain. The J call could be wrong; TRBJ2-7 is a better fit for the DNA end. The CDR3 contains 14 residues. Germline-derived CDR1 and CDR2 are DFQATT and SNEGSKA (reference sequence). The chain's CDR3 is CSARGPGQDYEQYF. Written as DNA, the CDR3 is TGCAGTGCTAGGGGTCCTGGGCAGGACTACGAGCAGTACTTC.

The chain carries TRBV4-1 and TRBJ2-5; 7 nucleotides match TRBD1. V was pared by 1 base and J by 4 bases, with 6 bases of the junction left unmatched. This CDR3 spans 15 amino acids. Germline V gene lookup returns CDR1 MGHRA and CDR2 YSYEKL. The CDR3, as DNA: TGCGCCAGCAGCCAAGCGGGGCGACAGGGAGAGACCCAGTACTTC. As protein: CASSQAGRQGETQYF.

This chain joins TRBV3-1 and TRBJ1-2; weak D call: TRBD1 (5 bases). The V and J ends lost 4 bases and 1 base respectively, with 16 bases between them. CDR1 is LGHDT, CDR2 YNNKEL, per germline (reference sequence). This CDR3 is 16 amino acids long. CDR3 sequence (DNA): TGTGCCAGCAGCCTAGTCCCGACAGAAAATAACTATGGCTACACCTTC. Translation: CASSLVPTENNYGYTF.

This chain uses TRBV28 with TRBJ2-1; 12 bases agree with TRBD1. The V gene's germline CDR1 is MDHEN and CDR2 SYDVKM. This CDR3 contains 16 residues. The ends lost 5 bases at V and 6 bases at J; junction bases unmatched: 8. The CDR3 sequence is CASSETGTGGRNEQFF. DNA of the CDR3: TGTGCCAGCAGTGAGACTGGGACAGGGGGCCGCAATGAGCAGTTCTTC.

This clonotype has ten or more counts. This may arise from a read error, as a much more abundant clone is one base away. The chain recombines TRBV6-5 with TRBJ1-2, with D unclear. V shed 5 bases and J shed 2 bases, with 12 bases lying between them. Per germline, CDR1 MNHEY and CDR2 SVGAGI. This CDR3 region has 14 residues. CDR3 amino acids: CASSADTWNYGYTF. The CDR3 DNA reads as TGTGCCAGCAGTGCCGACACCTGGAACTATGGCTACACCTTC.

The V gene is TRBV6-2 or TRBV6-3, the J gene TRBJ2-1; D is uncertain. The ends were cut back, 8 bases at V and 1 base at J, with 15 bases in the middle. The germline gives CDR1 MNHEY, CDR2 SVGEGT. The CDR3 is 15 amino acids. Here the CDR3 DNA reads TGTGCCAGCGGTTTGGCTACCGTTTCCTACAATGAGCAGTTCTTC. Encoded protein: CASGLATVSYNEQFF.

The chain employs TRBV12-3 or TRBV12-4 and TRBJ1-5; D remains unclear. The germline V and J ends were trimmed by 6 bases and 12 bases, with 12 bases remaining between them. The CDR3 loop spans 11 amino acids. The CDR3 DNA is TGTGCCAGCAGCTTCTTGGCTGTCCAGCATTTT. Protein sequence: CASSFLAVQHF.

This sequence joins TRBV15 and TRBJ2-3, with TRBD1 as a possible D gene (5 bases). V dropped 3 bases and J dropped 0 bases, with 13 bases sitting between them. The CDR3 has 16 amino acids. From germline, CDR1 is LNHNV and CDR2 YYDKDF (reference sequence). CDR3 coding DNA: TGTGCCACCAGCAGGTGGGGAAGGGGAAGCACAGATACGCAGTATTTT. This encodes CATSRWGRGSTDTQYF.

The V call is TRBV6-2 or TRBV6-3, the J call TRBJ2-5; D tentatively fits TRBD1 or TRBD2 (5 bases each). This CDR3 has 14 amino acids. V was clipped by 2 bases and J by 1 base, with 8 bases between them. The germline CDR1 and CDR2 sequences are MNHEY and SVGEGT. This chain's CDR3 is CASSYVGGQETQYF. In DNA, the CDR3 is TGTGCCAGCAGTTACGTTGGGGGCCAAGAGACCCAGTACTTC.

This chain joins TRBV27 and TRBJ2-3; the D call may be TRBD1 or TRBD2 (5 bases each). Germline CDR1 MNHEY, CDR2 SMNVEV (reference sequence). The CDR3 has 15 amino acids. The germline V and J ends were trimmed by 6 bases and 4 bases, with 17 bases remaining between them. This chain's CDR3 is CASSHGSGPPDTQYF. The CDR3 DNA follows: TGTGCCAGCAGCCACGGGTCGGGGCCCCCAGATACGCAGTATTTT.

The gene calls are TRBV4-3 and TRBJ2-3; D is uncertain. CDR3 size: 14 residues. Germline loops: CDR1 LGHNA, CDR2 YSLEER. The V end was cut by 3 bases, the J end by 6 bases, with 13 bases between. CDR3: CASSHDIRPDTQYF. CDR3 nucleotides: TGCGCCAGCAGCCATGATATACGGCCCGATACGCAGTATTTT.

The gene calls are TRBV6-1 and TRBJ1-6, with D unresolved. V gave up 2 bases and J gave up 7 bases, with 21 bases separating them. In germline, CDR1 is MNHNS, CDR2 SASEGT. This CDR3 is 18 amino acids long. CDR3 DNA: TGTGCCAGCAGTGAACAAAAATTAACGAATCGGTTCAATTCACCCCTCCACTTT. Protein product: CASSEQKLTNRFNSPLHF.

The genes are TRBV20-1 and TRBJ1-1, with D perhaps matching TRBD1 (6 bases). V was trimmed by 2 bases and J by 1 base, leaving 17 bases between them. The CDR3 spans 16 residues. Germline-derived CDR1 and CDR2 are DFQATT and SNEGSKA (reference sequence). The CDR3 reads CSARMDFWGRNTEAFF. The CDR3 region has the DNA TGCAGTGCTAGAATGGATTTTTGGGGGCGGAACACTGAAGCTTTCTTT.

The J gene is TRBJ2-2, the V gene TRBV9, with 11 nucleotides matching TRBD1. V lost 2 bases, J lost 4 bases, and 7 bases stayed unmatched. The CDR3 loop spans 17 amino acids. Germline V lookup: CDR1 SGDLS, CDR2 YYNGEE. The DNA for the CDR3 is TGTGCCAGCAGCGTCCTTTCCGGGACAGGGGGCACCGGGGAGCTGTTTTTT. Protein sequence: CASSVLSGTGGTGELFF.

V is TRBV29-1 and J is TRBJ2-3; D is unresolved. The V end lost 4 bases, the J end lost 4 bases, and 6 bases lay between the germline ends. CDR1 SQVTM and CDR2 ANQGSEA come from the germline V gene. The CDR3 has 11 residues. The CDR3 coding sequence is TGCAGCGTTGGTTGGGCAGATACGCAGTATTTT. The encoded protein is CSVGWADTQYF.

The chain joins TRBV19 to TRBJ1-5; possible D gene TRBD1, 5 bases. Germline-derived CDR1 and CDR2 are LNHDA and SQIVND (reference sequence). Trimming stripped 3 bases from V and 4 bases from J, with 22 bases between. This CDR3 contains 18 residues. Here the CDR3 DNA reads TGTGCCAGTAGTATTCGGTCTACCCCGGGGCGAGAAAATCAGCCCCAGCATTTT. Protein product: CASSIRSTPGRENQPQHF.